This T cell receptor (beta chain) originates from a study of cytomegalovirus exposure and HLA in healthy donors. V was clipped by 4 bases and J by 3 bases; unmatched bases: 5. Germline CDR1 SGHDN, CDR2 FVKESK. This CDR3 has 15 amino acids. A multiplex PCR was run with 60 Vbeta primers and 13 Jbeta primers. Sequencing used immunoSEQ multiplex PCR; TCRdb keeps in-frame clones, though not all of them. The table records 150,000 to 200,000 clones, approximately 85% of them present only once. Only one count was recorded for this clone. This sequence originates from a man aged 18 to 30 in good health and CMV-seropositive. The sample comprised PBMCs. This chain joins TRBV14 and TRBJ2-7; 11 nucleotides align to TRBD2. CDR3 bases: TGTGCCAGCAGCCTCCTAGCGGGGGGTTTCTACGAGCAGTACTTC. This sequence encodes CASSLLAGGFYEQYF. Together with reference TRBV14 and TRBJ2-7, the CDR3 gives the full variable domain: EAGVTQFPSHSVIEKGQTVTLRCDPISGHDNLYWYRRVMGKEIKFLLHFVKESKQDESGMPNNRFLAERTGGTYSTLKVQPAELEDSGVYFCASSLLAGGFYEQYFGPGTRLTVT.